Below, 28 T cell receptor beta chains from the same sample are listed, as sequenced in a study of metastatic and nonmetastatic thyroid tumors. TCRdb re-called clones via MiXCR from the PCR reads. The repertoire holds about 92,000 clones, about 15% seen once, with 3% to 4.5% in the top ten. Before thyroid surgery, none of the patients had received any treatment. The specimen sequenced was blood. The receptor set was obtained from a female donor with papillary thyroid cancer or a benign thyroid nodule (not recorded which). Some clones in this sample may be carry-over from other donors' samples.

This clone was detected ten times or more. The gene calls are TRBV11-1 and TRBJ1-1; a weak D match, TRBD1 (5 bases). Germline V CDR1 and CDR2: SGHAT, FQDESV (reference sequence). This CDR3 has 14 residues. Trimming stripped 7 bases from V and 2 bases from J, with 14 bases between. CDR3 sequence reads: CASKLLGVNTEAFF. DNA of the CDR3: TGTGCCAGCAAACTACTGGGGGTTAACACTGAAGCTTTCTTT.

This clone was counted at least ten times. J is TRBJ2-5 and V is TRBV30; TRBD2 is a possible D gene (6 bases). The CDR3 totals 15 residues. Trimming removed 0 bases from V and 0 bases from J, with 11 bases in between. The germline V gene has CDR1 GTSNPN and CDR2 SVGIG (reference sequence). The CDR3 sequence: CAWSVGRSYQETQYF. The DNA for the CDR3 is TGTGCCTGGAGTGTTGGGAGGTCGTACCAAGAGACCCAGTACTTC.

This clone occurred many times. V is TRBV9 and J is TRBJ2-1; TRBD1 or TRBD2 may be the D gene (6 bases each). V lost 4 bases, J lost 0 bases, and 14 bases lay in between. Germline loops: CDR1 SGDLS, CDR2 YYNGEE. This CDR3 has 16 amino acids. CDR3 in DNA: TGTGCCAGCAGCCCTCAAGGGGGGAGCTCCTACAATGAGCAGTTCTTC. Protein sequence: CASSPQGGSSYNEQFF.

This clone has at least ten counts. This chain joins TRBV27 and TRBJ2-1; TRBD1 matches at 11 bases. Trimming removed 10 bases from V and 7 bases from J; junction bases left unmatched: 6. Per germline, CDR1 MNHEY and CDR2 SMNVEV (reference sequence). The CDR3 runs to 13 residues. In nucleotides, the CDR3 is TGTGCCACCGGGACAGGGGGTAAGAATGAGCAGTTCTTC. This encodes CATGTGGKNEQFF.

This clone was detected many times. The chain combines TRBV6-1 with TRBJ2-7; D is unclear. The V gene's germline CDR1 is MNHNS and CDR2 SASEGT. CDR3 length equals 14 residues. Trimming removed 5 bases from V and 4 bases from J, with 15 bases in between. This CDR3 is CASSPQGRAYEQYF. The CDR3, as DNA: TGTGCCAGCAGTCCCCAAGGAAGGGCTTACGAGCAGTACTTC.

This clone was observed a handful of times. The rearrangement joins TRBV6-4 to TRBJ1-5, with TRBD1 as a possible D gene (6 bases). The assigned J gene may be wrong: the sequence end matches TRBJ2-3 better. The CDR3 is 13 residues long. Germline loops: CDR1 MRHNA, CDR2 SNTAGT. Written as DNA, the CDR3 is TGTGCCAGCAGTAAACAGGGTGATCGGCCCCAGTATTTT. It specifies CASSKQGDRPQYF.

The V gene is TRBV4-1, the J gene TRBJ1-1; D ambiguous. Trimming shortened V by 3 bases and J by 3 bases, and 8 bases separated the two germline ends. Germline CDR1 reads MGHRA; CDR2 reads YSYEKL. CDR3 length equals 13 residues. The CDR3 here is CASSQGRDTEAFF. Written as DNA, the CDR3 is TGCGCCAGCAGCCAGGGAAGGGACACTGAAGCTTTCTTT.

Concerning this clone itself: This could be a read error, since a much larger clone is one nucleotide away. The V call is TRBV29-1, the J call TRBJ1-2, with 8 nucleotides matching TRBD1. This CDR3 has 12 amino acids. Germline values: CDR1 SQVTM, CDR2 ANQGSEA. This CDR3 is CGVDRESYGYTF. DNA for the CDR3: TGCGGCGTGGACAGGGAATCCTATGGCTACACCTTC.

There are many counts of this clone. The same CDR3 also results from other DNA sequences found in this sample. V is TRBV7-9 and J is TRBJ2-2; 7 nucleotides match TRBD2. This CDR3 has 15 residues. The V and J ends lost 8 bases and 0 bases, in that order; junction bases with no gene match: 6. CDR1 is SEHNR, CDR2 FQNEAQ, per germline (reference sequence). CDR3 region: CASPAGASNTGELFF. In nucleotides, the CDR3 is TGTGCCAGCCCGGCGGGAGCGTCGAACACCGGGGAGCTGTTTTTT.

This clone was seen at least ten times. This CDR3 is also generated by other DNA sequences in the sample. This chain links TRBV9 with TRBJ2-7, with TRBD2 matching over 9 bases. V lost 3 bases, J lost 4 bases, and 8 bases stayed unmatched. Germline values: CDR1 SGDLS, CDR2 YYNGEE. CDR3 length: 15 residues. DNA of the CDR3: TGTGCCAGCAGCGCGGGGGCGGGGGGGCTTTACGAGCAGTACTTC. This codes for CASSAGAGGLYEQYF. Full variable domain (rest looked up from reference TRBV9 and TRBJ2-7): DSGVTQTPKHLITATGQRVTLRCSPRSGDLSVYWYQQSLDQGLQFLIQYYNGEERAKGNILERFSAQQFPDLHSELNLSSLELGDSALYFCASSAGAGGLYEQYFGPGTRLTVT.

This clone was picked up many times. This chain connects TRBV28 to TRBJ1-2; TRBD1 is a possible D gene (5 bases). The V end was cut by 2 bases, the J end by 4 bases, with 11 bases between. The CDR3 totals 14 residues. From germline, CDR1 is MDHEN and CDR2 SYDVKM. CDR3 protein: CASSLGAGPYGYTF. CDR3 coding DNA: TGTGCCAGCAGTTTAGGGGCAGGCCCCTATGGCTACACCTTC.

This clone has only a few counts. The rearrangement links TRBV12-3 or TRBV12-4 to TRBJ2-2; D is unresolved. The length of the CDR3 is 13 residues. The V end lost 5 bases, the J end lost 6 bases, and 10 bases lay between the germline ends. The CDR3: CASSEIGPGELFF. CDR3 coding DNA: TGTGCCAGCAGTGAGATAGGGCCCGGGGAGCTGTTTTTT.

V usage is TRBV12-3 or TRBV12-4 and J usage is TRBJ2-5; unclear D gene. The CDR3 is 14 residues long. V gave up 1 base and J gave up 3 bases, with 9 bases separating them. CDR3 nucleotide sequence: TGTGCCAGCAGTTTAGTTTGTTGGGAAGAGACCCAGTACTTC. The encoded protein is CASSLVCWEETQYF.

This clone was found a few times. A much larger clone differs by one base, so this may be a read error. This CDR3 is also generated by other DNA sequences in the sample. The CDR3 region is CATDGSPNTGELFF. CDR3 in DNA: TGTGCCACGGACGGGAGCCCTAACACCGGGGAGCTGTTTTTT. The genes are TRBV25-1 and TRBJ2-2; a possible D gene is TRBD2 (6 bases). Germline V gene data show CDR1 as MGHDK and CDR2 as SYGVNS. CDR3 length: 14 residues. Trimming cost V 10 bases and J 2 bases, with 14 bases left between them.

This clone has a count of ten or more. The chain carries TRBV9 and TRBJ1-2; the match to TRBD1 covers 10 bases. Germline V gives CDR1 SGDLS, CDR2 YYNGEE. J was trimmed by 4 bases and V by 2 bases; bases with no gene match: 5. The CDR3 runs to 15 residues. The chain's CDR3 is CASSVTGQGVYGYTF. CDR3 coding DNA: TGTGCCAGCAGCGTTACCGGACAGGGGGTCTATGGCTACACCTTC.

This clone was observed many times. The rearrangement joins TRBV5-1 to TRBJ2-2; tentatively, D is TRBD2 (5 bases). V was cut by 0 bases and J by 3 bases, with 12 bases left in between. Germline V gene lookup returns CDR1 SGHRS and CDR2 YFSETQ. CDR3 size: 16 residues. The CDR3 loop is CASSLDAGSHTGELFF. CDR3 bases: TGCGCCAGCAGCTTGGATGCGGGTTCGCACACCGGGGAGCTGTTTTTT.

This clone showed up many times. The sample contains more than one DNA sequence encoding this CDR3. The CDR3: CASSLGTGGTDTQYF. DNA of the CDR3: TGTGCCAGCAGTTTAGGAACAGGGGGCACAGATACGCAGTATTTT. This chain links TRBV28 with TRBJ2-3, with 7 positions matching TRBD1. This CDR3 has 15 amino acids. The V gene's germline CDR1 is MDHEN and CDR2 SYDVKM. After removal of 2 bases from V and 1 base from J, the junction contained 3 bases not matched to a gene.

This clone was detected ten times or more. One end of the junction does not line up with germline, which may come from a read error. The chain joins TRBV7-7 to TRBJ1-1, with 7 positions matching TRBD1. The CDR3 runs 14 residues. Germline V CDR1 and CDR2: SSHAT, FNYEAQ (reference sequence). The CDR3, as DNA: TGTGCTAGCAGCCCAGGGGGAGTGAACACTGAAGCTTTCTTT. This sequence encodes CASSPGGVNTEAFF.

This clone appeared a few times. The chain carries TRBV6-1 and TRBJ1-6; D remains unclear. Trimming pared 5 bases from V and 5 bases from J, leaving 10 bases between. The CDR3 runs 14 residues. Germline values: CDR1 MNHNS, CDR2 SASEGT. As DNA, the CDR3 is TGTGCCAGCAGTCAAGGACCCAATAATTCACCCCTCCACTTT. This encodes CASSQGPNNSPLHF.

This clone was seen ten or more times. The rearrangement links TRBV7-2 to TRBJ1-1; no clear D. The CDR3 loop spans 14 amino acids. V lost 5 bases and J lost 1, with 11 bases in between. Looked up from germline, CDR1 is SGHTA and CDR2 is FQGNSA. The CDR3 region is CASSTLQQNTEAFF. The DNA for the CDR3 is TGTGCCAGCAGCACACTACAGCAGAACACTGAAGCTTTCTTT.

Comments on this clone: At one boundary the junction diverges from the germline segment, which might be a read error. The same CDR3 also results from other DNA sequences found in this sample. The chain has TRBV11-2 and TRBJ1-2, with 8 nucleotides matching TRBD1. This CDR3 has 15 residues. From germline, CDR1 is SGHAT and CDR2 FQNNGV. This CDR3 reads CASSAGTGRSYGYTF. CDR3 nucleotide sequence: TGCGCCAGCAGCGCTGGGACAGGCCGAAGCTATGGCTACACCTTC.

Concerning this clone itself: A much more abundant neighbour one base away suggests this may be a read error. The chain carries TRBV12-3 or TRBV12-4 and TRBJ2-7, with D perhaps given as TRBD1 or TRBD2 (5 bases each). The CDR3 loop spans 13 amino acids. The CDR3 sequence: CASSLGVTYEQHF. The CDR3 nucleotides are TGTGCCAGCAGTCTGGGGGTTACCTACGAGCAGCACTTC.

This clone was counted many times. V usage is TRBV6-1 and J usage is TRBJ1-4, with 7 bases aligning to TRBD1. V dropped 5 bases and J dropped 2; count of bases not matched to a gene: 5. The CDR3 extends over 15 amino acids. The germline gives CDR1 MNHNS, CDR2 SASEGT. The DNA for the CDR3 is TGTGCCAGCAGTTTAAAAGGGGGCACTAATGAAAAACTGTTTTTT. This sequence encodes CASSLKGGTNEKLFF.

This clone appeared many times. The V call is TRBV5-5, the J call TRBJ2-1; D unclear. The CDR3 is 16 residues long. Trimming pared 0 bases from V and 5 bases from J, leaving 15 bases between. Germline V gene lookup returns CDR1 SGHKS and CDR2 YYEKEE (reference sequence). The CDR3 is CASSLVSTPRDNEQFF. The CDR3 DNA follows: TGTGCCAGCAGCTTGGTTTCGACACCCCGCGACAATGAGCAGTTCTTC.

A word on this clone: Other DNA variants within this sample encode the same CDR3. V usage is TRBV5-1 and J usage is TRBJ2-5; 14 bases map to TRBD2. V shed 2 bases and J 2 bases; nucleotides not matched to a gene: 2. The CDR3 length is 16 residues. CDR1 is SGHRS, CDR2 YFSETQ, per germline. The CDR3 loop reads CASSLGLAGGQETQYF. The CDR3, as DNA: TGCGCCAGCAGCTTAGGACTAGCGGGGGGACAAGAGACCCAGTACTTC.

Remarks on this clone: Germline and junction disagree at one end, which may indicate a read error. The rearrangement links TRBV6-2 or TRBV6-3 to TRBJ2-2; maybe TRBD2 (6 bases). CDR3 length equals 13 residues. Looked up from germline, CDR1 is MNHEY and CDR2 is SVGEGT. The CDR3 here is CASSRVQDGGLFF. The DNA of the CDR3 is TGTGCCAGCAGTCGAGTTCAGGACGGGGGGCTGTTTTTT.

Details on this clone: Possible read error: a much larger clone is one base away. This chain links TRBV20-1 with TRBJ1-1; D not resolved. The CDR3 loop spans 12 amino acids. CDR1 DFQATT and CDR2 SNEGSKA come from the germline V gene (reference sequence). V was trimmed by 5 bases and J by 4 bases, leaving 11 bases between them. CDR3 in amino acids: CSAGLQSTEAFF. In DNA, the CDR3 is TGCAGTGCTGGGCTACAGTCCACTGAAGCTTTCTTT.

This clone was picked up many times. The sample holds other DNA sequences that translate to the same CDR3. The genes are TRBV2 and TRBJ1-6; D is ambiguous. The germline V gene encodes CDR1 SNHLY and CDR2 FYNNEI. The length of the CDR3 is 13 residues. The V gene lost 6 bases and the J gene lost 6 bases, with 9 bases spanning the gap. The CDR3 nucleotides read TGTGCCAGCAGGGAGCCTTCTAATTCACCCCTCCACTTT. As protein: CASREPSNSPLHF.